The 14 T cell receptor beta chains in this list originate from one sample, sequenced in a study of T cell clusters in autoimmune cytopenias. Tens of thousands of genome equivalents of blood DNA were amplified for TRB. Multiplex touch-down PCR amplified TRB using TRB-A and TRB-B pools in one tube. TCRdb re-called the multiplex PCR reads and shows each CDR3 protein once, DNA omitted. This sample's table has 9,500 to 15,000 distinct CDR3 sequences. The sequencing sample was made of peripheral blood. These receptors originate from a human donor with an autoimmune cytopenia or autoimmune hepatitis (not recorded which).

V gene TRBV13 combines with J gene TRBJ1-1. Germline V gives CDR1 PRHDT, CDR2 FYEKMQ (reference sequence). CDR3 length: 11 amino acids. CDR3 region: CASSLGKKAFF.

The chain uses TRBV18 and TRBJ1-1; absent DNA, TCRdb's TRBD1 call cannot be checked. CDR1 KGHSH and CDR2 LQKENI come from the germline V gene. The CDR3 is 15 amino acids. CDR3 amino acids: CASSSGQAANTEAFF.

V is TRBV27 and J is TRBJ2-3; TCRdb outputs TRBD2, but without DNA this stays unchecked. CDR1 is MNHEY and CDR2 is SMNVEV in the germline V gene (reference sequence). The CDR3 contains 15 residues. CDR3 sequence reads: CASTLSGGGTDTQYF.

This rearrangement joins TRBV7-6 to TRBJ2-1. Looked up from germline, CDR1 is SGHVS and CDR2 is FNYEAQ. The CDR3 contains 13 residues. The chain's CDR3 is CASSLTSHNEQFF.

The chain recombines TRBV6-5 with TRBJ2-1; TCRdb's assignment of TRBD1 cannot be checked, as there is no DNA. The germline V gene has CDR1 MNHEY and CDR2 SVGAGI. This CDR3 region has 17 residues. CDR3 in amino acids: CASSQGRGLSSYNEQFF.

The chain recombines TRBV30 with TRBJ1-2; TCRdb picks TRBD1, but there is no DNA to check that call. CDR1 is GTSNPN, CDR2 SVGIG, per germline (reference sequence). This CDR3 contains 13 residues. CDR3 residues: CAWTAGRGYGYTF.

This rearrangement joins TRBV19 to TRBJ1-3; TCRdb names TRBD1, which stays unverified in the absence of DNA. The CDR3 contains 17 residues. The V gene's germline CDR1 is LNHDA and CDR2 SQIVND (reference sequence). The CDR3 is CASSTDRATVSGNTIYF.

The chain uses TRBV30 and TRBJ1-2; TCRdb calls TRBD1, which cannot be checked without DNA. The CDR3 sequence is 12 residues long. CDR1 is GTSNPN, CDR2 SVGIG, per germline (reference sequence). CDR3 sequence: CAWSSRVSGYTF.

This chain links TRBV7-6 with TRBJ2-7; TCRdb's assignment of TRBD1 cannot be checked, as there is no DNA. CDR1 is SGHVS, CDR2 FNYEAQ, per germline. The CDR3 is 13 residues long. CDR3 loop: CASSLSGGPEQYF. The full variable domain, in which reference TRBV7-6 and TRBJ2-7 provide the parts outside the CDR3, is GAGVSQSPRYKVTKRGQDVALRCDPISGHVSLYWYRQALGQGPEFLTYFNYEAQQDKSGLPNDRFSAERPEGSISTLTIQRTEQRDSAMYRCASSLSGGPEQYFGPGTRLTVT.

V usage is TRBV27 and J usage is TRBJ2-5; no DNA is available, so the TRBD2 call from TCRdb remains unchecked. The CDR3 length is 23 residues. Germline CDR1 is MNHEY and CDR2 is SMNVEV (reference sequence). CDR3 residues: CASSLSSSGTGGLAGLEEETQYF.

The rearrangement joins TRBV12-3 or TRBV12-4 to TRBJ2-1; TCRdb names TRBD2, which stays unverified in the absence of DNA. The CDR3 extends over 14 amino acids. CDR3 residues: CASSPGLRYNEQFF.

The chain recombines TRBV6-5 with TRBJ2-6. The germline gives CDR1 MNHEY, CDR2 SVGAGI. This CDR3 is 16 amino acids long. This chain's CDR3 is CASSYSTESGANVLTF.

This clonotype is identified as medium-sized from frequency. J is TRBJ2-7 and V is TRBV6-2 or TRBV6-3. CDR3 size: 11 residues. Germline-derived CDR1 and CDR2 are MNHEY and SVGEGT. The CDR3 sequence is CASSRAHEQYF.

This clonotype counts as medium-sized (0.01 to 0.1%) by frequency. The CDR3 loop reads CASRGQGYTGELFF. This rearrangement joins TRBV12-3 or TRBV12-4 to TRBJ2-2; TCRdb returns TRBD1, unconfirmable since there is no DNA. The CDR3 sequence is 14 residues long.